This is a list of T cell receptor beta chains from one sample in a study of blood T cell repertoires in COVID-19. Here immunoSEQ multiplex PCR was the method, and the copy in TCRdb shows in-frame clones only, minus some. The table includes fewer than 350,000 clones, about 91% detected once. The sequenced sample consisted of peripheral blood. Receptors originate from a man aged 30-40 years with COVID-19, enrolled during active disease. CDR3s include the opening cysteine and the closing phenylalanine or tryptophan.

TRBJ1-5,TRBV19,CASRGLGYSNQPQHF
TRBJ2-4,TRBV7-3,CASSTGLAAKNIQYF
TRBJ1-2,TRBV4-1,CASSQDVQLHYGYTF
TRBJ2-7,TRBV2,CASSGTGNPLSYEQYF
TRBJ1-5,TRBV7-2,CASSLGVGQPQHF
TRBJ2-7,TRBV11-2,CASSLVGTGPFEQYF
TRBJ2-2,TRBV7-9,CASSLRGGALAGELFF
TRBJ1-5,TRBV6-2/TRBV6-3,CASSTYPRTKGNQPQHF
TRBJ2-7,TRBV18,CASSPGSSYEQYF
TRBJ2-3,TRBV7-9,CASSLLQGVRTDTQYF
TRBJ2-7,TRBV27,CASSRRWTGKDEQYF
TRBJ2-1,TRBV10-3,CAISGREKVYNEQFF
TRBJ2-6,TRBV5-5,CASRPDYSGANVLTF
TRBJ1-2,TRBV28,CASSSVPSYTF
TRBJ2-7,TRBV5-6,CASSPDWNSYEQYF
TRBJ1-4,TRBV7-2,CASRTGTGSTNEKLFF
TRBJ2-7,TRBV19,CASSIGTGNGPYEQYF
TRBJ2-1,TRBV28,CASTGVEGLSSYNEQFF